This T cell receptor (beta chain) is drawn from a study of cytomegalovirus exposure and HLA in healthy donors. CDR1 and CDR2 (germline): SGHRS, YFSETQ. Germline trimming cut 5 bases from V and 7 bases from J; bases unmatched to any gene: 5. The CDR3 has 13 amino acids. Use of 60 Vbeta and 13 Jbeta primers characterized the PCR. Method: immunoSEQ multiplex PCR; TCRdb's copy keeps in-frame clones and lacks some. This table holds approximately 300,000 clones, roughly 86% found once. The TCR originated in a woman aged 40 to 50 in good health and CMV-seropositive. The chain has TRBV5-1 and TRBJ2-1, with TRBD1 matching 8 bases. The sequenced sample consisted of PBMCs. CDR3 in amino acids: CASRDRADNEQFF. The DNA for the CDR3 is TGCGCCAGCAGGGACAGGGCCGATAATGAGCAGTTCTTC.